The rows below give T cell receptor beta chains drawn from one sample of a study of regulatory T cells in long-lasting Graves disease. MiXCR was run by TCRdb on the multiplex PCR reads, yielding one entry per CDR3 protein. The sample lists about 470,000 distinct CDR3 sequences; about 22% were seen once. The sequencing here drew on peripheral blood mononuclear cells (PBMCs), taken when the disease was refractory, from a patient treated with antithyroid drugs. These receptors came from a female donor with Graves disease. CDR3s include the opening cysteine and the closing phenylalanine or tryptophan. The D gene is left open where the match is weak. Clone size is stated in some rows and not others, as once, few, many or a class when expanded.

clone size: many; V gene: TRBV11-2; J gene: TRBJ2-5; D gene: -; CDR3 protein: CASSPLWAGPPETQYF; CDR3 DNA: TGTGCCAGCAGCCCACTTTGGGCAGGCCCCCCTGAGACCCAGTACTTC
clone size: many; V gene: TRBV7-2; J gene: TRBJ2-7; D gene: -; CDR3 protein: CASSSWTTYEQYF; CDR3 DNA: TGTGCCAGCAGCTCGTGGACAACTTACGAGCAGTACTTC
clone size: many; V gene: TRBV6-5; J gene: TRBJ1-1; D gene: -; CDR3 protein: CASSYKQRDTEAFF; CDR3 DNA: TGTGCCAGCAGTTACAAACAGAGAGACACTGAAGCTTTCTTT
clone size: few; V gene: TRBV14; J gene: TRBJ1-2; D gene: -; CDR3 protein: CASSQDRGSIYGYTF; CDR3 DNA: TGTGCCAGCAGCCAAGACCGGGGGTCCATCTATGGCTACACCTTC
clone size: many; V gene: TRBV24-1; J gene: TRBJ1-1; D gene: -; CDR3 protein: CATSDLRGTEAFF; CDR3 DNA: TGTGCCACCAGTGATTTGCGGGGAACTGAAGCTTTCTTT
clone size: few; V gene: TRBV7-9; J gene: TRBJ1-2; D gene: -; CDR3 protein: CASSLNPDWDYGYTF; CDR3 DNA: TGTGCCAGCAGCTTAAATCCGGACTGGGACTATGGCTACACCTTC
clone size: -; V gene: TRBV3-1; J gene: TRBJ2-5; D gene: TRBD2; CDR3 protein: CASSLSSLRGEGETQYF; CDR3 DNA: TGTGCCAGCAGCCTCTCCAGCCTGCGGGGGGAGGGGGAGACCCAGTACTTC
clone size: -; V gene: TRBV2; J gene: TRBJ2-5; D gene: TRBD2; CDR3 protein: CASRGQPGGAETQYF; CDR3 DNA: TGTGCCAGCAGGGGACAACCGGGGGGGGCCGAGACCCAGTACTTC
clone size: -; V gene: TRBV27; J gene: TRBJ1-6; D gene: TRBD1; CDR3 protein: CASSAKPGQGNNSPLHF; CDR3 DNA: TGTGCCAGCAGTGCGAAACCCGGACAGGGGAATAATTCACCCCTCCACTTT
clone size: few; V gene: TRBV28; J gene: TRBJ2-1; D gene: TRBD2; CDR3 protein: CASSHIAGGYNEQFF; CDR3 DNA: TGTGCCAGCAGTCACATAGCGGGGGGGTACAATGAGCAGTTCTTC
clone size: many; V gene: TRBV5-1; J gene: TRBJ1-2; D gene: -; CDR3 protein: CASTIGGNYGYTF; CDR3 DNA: TGCGCCAGCACGATTGGCGGAAACTATGGCTACACCTTC
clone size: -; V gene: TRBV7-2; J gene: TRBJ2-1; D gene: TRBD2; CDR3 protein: CASSPLAGPWSEQFF; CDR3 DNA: TGTGCCAGCAGCCCGCTAGCGGGGCCATGGAGTGAGCAGTTCTTC
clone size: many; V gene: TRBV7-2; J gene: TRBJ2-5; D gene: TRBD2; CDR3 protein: CASSLGPPSGGQETQYF; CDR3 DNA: TGTGCCAGCAGCTTAGGCCCCCCGAGCGGGGGACAAGAGACCCAGTACTTC
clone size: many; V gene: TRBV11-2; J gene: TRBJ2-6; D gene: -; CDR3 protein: CASSLGSAGSGANVLTF; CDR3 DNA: TGTGCCAGCAGCTTAGGTTCCGCCGGCTCTGGGGCCAACGTCCTGACTTTC
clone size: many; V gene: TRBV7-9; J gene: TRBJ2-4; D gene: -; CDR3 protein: CASSGTTVIAKNIQYF; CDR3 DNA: TGTGCCAGCAGTGGGACGACAGTCATAGCCAAAAACATTCAGTACTTC
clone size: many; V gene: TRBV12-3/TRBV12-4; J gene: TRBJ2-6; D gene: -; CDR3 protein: CASSLFGGSGANVLTF; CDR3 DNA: TGTGCCAGCAGTTTATTTGGGGGATCTGGGGCCAACGTCCTGACTTTC
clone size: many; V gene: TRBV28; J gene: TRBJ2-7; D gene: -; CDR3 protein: CASSLGPGSFGEQYF; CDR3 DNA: TGTGCCAGCAGTTTGGGGCCAGGTTCTTTCGGAGAGCAGTACTTC